This T cell receptor beta chain was recorded in a study of T cell repertoires in cytomegalovirus infection. The CDR3 loop spans 16 amino acids. The germline V gene has CDR1 SGHRS and CDR2 YFSETQ. V lost 4 bases, J lost 2 bases, and 10 bases stayed unmatched. TCRdb fed the reads into MiXCR, producing one record per CDR3 protein. The sample carries roughly 230,000 distinct CDR3 sequences, about a sixth recorded once. The receptor's source is a human donor in good health (CMV status not recorded). Some clones in this sample may be carry-over from other donors' samples. The chain joins TRBV5-1 to TRBJ1-1, with TRBD1 identical over 8 bases. Sequences were obtained from CD8+ T cells from PBMCs. The CDR3 protein is CASSNMDRATNTEAFF. CDR3 coding DNA: TGCGCCAGCAGCAATATGGACAGGGCGACCAACACTGAAGCTTTCTTT. Full variable domain (rest looked up from reference TRBV5-1 and TRBJ1-1): KAGVTQTPRYLIKTRGQQVTLSCSPISGHRSVSWYQQTPGQGLQFLFEYFSETQRNKGNFPGRFSGRQFSNSRSEMNVSTLELGDSALYLCASSNMDRATNTEAFFGQGTRLTVV.